Shown below are 11 T cell receptor beta chains from a single sample sequenced in a study of blood T cells in healthy people across ages. With a J-beta primer mix and a sample-barcoded 5' primer, a second PCR ran about 7 to 11 cycles. TCRdb ran MiXCR on the 5' RACE reads and lists one entry per CDR3 protein. Of about 2 million distinct CDR3 sequences listed, 49% were seen once; the top ten hold 2% to 2.5%. Sequenced sample: blood. The receptors stem from a woman aged 40-49 years in good health.

The rearrangement links TRBV12-3 or TRBV12-4 to TRBJ2-7; tentatively, D is TRBD1 (6 bases). CDR3 size: 14 residues. V gave up 3 bases and J gave up 7 bases, with 16 bases separating them. CDR3 amino acids: CASSFDLQGREQYF. The CDR3 region has the DNA TGTGCCAGCAGTTTTGATTTACAGGGAAGGGAGCAGTACTTC.

Only a few counts were recorded for this clonotype. This chain joins TRBV20-1 and TRBJ2-1, with TRBD2 matching over 8 bases. The CDR3 totals 18 residues. Germline V lookup: CDR1 DFQATT, CDR2 SNEGSKA (reference sequence). The trim removed 1 base at V and 0 bases at J, leaving 11 bases unmatched. CDR3 loop: CSARAPHGGGYSYNEQFF. CDR3 nucleotide sequence: TGCAGTGCTAGAGCCCCCCATGGCGGGGGGTACTCCTACAATGAGCAGTTCTTC.

This clonotype was detected only a few times. The V and J genes are TRBV20-1 and TRBJ2-7, with 8 bases matching TRBD1. The CDR3 is 12 residues long. Germline V CDR1 and CDR2: DFQATT, SNEGSKA (reference sequence). After removal of 5 bases from V and 6 bases from J, the junction contained 6 bases not matched to a gene. CDR3 nucleotide sequence: TGCAGTGCTTGGACAGGGCTAGGCGAGCAGTACTTC. It yields the protein CSAWTGLGEQYF.

This clonotype was recorded a few times. The chain recombines TRBV7-2 with TRBJ1-2; the D gene is possibly TRBD1 (5 bases). Germline lookup yields CDR1 SGHTA and CDR2 FQGNSA. V dropped 2 bases and J dropped 8 bases, with 15 bases sitting between them. The CDR3 runs to 14 residues. CDR3 in amino acids: CASSLYPQGGGYTF. The CDR3 coding sequence is TGTGCCAGCAGCTTATACCCTCAGGGTGGGGGCTACACCTTC.

The V and J genes are TRBV7-2 and TRBJ1-2; D is unclear. There are 12 residues in the CDR3. Germline assignment: CDR1 SGHTA and CDR2 FQGNSA. V was shortened by 5 bases and J by 4 bases, with 8 bases between the two germline ends. The chain's CDR3 is CASSQSFYGYTF. CDR3 sequence (DNA): TGTGCCAGCAGCCAGTCTTTCTATGGCTACACCTTC. Using reference TRBV7-2 and TRBJ1-2 for the parts outside the CDR3, the full variable domain is GAGVSQSPSNKVTEKGKDVELRCDPISGHTALYWYRQSLGQGLEFLIYFQGNSAPDKSGLPSDRFSAERTGGSVSTLTIQRTQQEDSAVYLCASSQSFYGYTFGSGTRLTVV.

The CDR3 DNA sequence: TGCAGTGCTAAGTTCGACAAAGGCTACACCTTC. Its protein product is CSAKFDKGYTF. The chain has TRBV20-1 and TRBJ1-2; no clear D gene. The CDR3 covers 11 residues. With 4 bases removed from V and 8 bases from J, the gap between germline ends came to 11 bases. Germline V lookup: CDR1 DFQATT, CDR2 SNEGSKA (reference sequence).

This clonotype came up a few times. The chain combines TRBV7-2 with TRBJ2-7; 8 bases agree with TRBD2. The V segment lost 1 base and the J segment 2 bases; nucleotides outside the gene matches: 7. The CDR3 has 16 residues. CDR1 SGHTA and CDR2 FQGNSA come from the germline V gene. The CDR3: CASSLGSRGRTYEQYF. The CDR3 bases are TGTGCCAGCAGCTTAGGAAGTCGCGGGAGGACCTACGAGCAGTACTTC. The full variable domain, rest sourced from reference TRBV7-2 and TRBJ2-7, is GAGVSQSPSNKVTEKGKDVELRCDPISGHTALYWYRQSLGQGLEFLIYFQGNSAPDKSGLPSDRFSAERTGGSVSTLTIQRTQQEDSAVYLCASSLGSRGRTYEQYFGPGTRLTVT.

This clonotype was seen many times. The chain recombines TRBV18 with TRBJ1-6, with D unclear. The ends were cut back, 2 bases at V and 6 bases at J, with 11 bases in the middle. The CDR3 spans 15 residues. The germline gives CDR1 KGHSH, CDR2 LQKENI. The CDR3 protein is CASSPVGRSNSPLHF. The CDR3 DNA reads TGTGCCAGCTCACCAGTCGGTCGAAGTAATTCACCCCTCCACTTT.

This clonotype was observed a handful of times. This chain uses TRBV20-1 with TRBJ2-5, with TRBD2 matching 14 bases. Germline V CDR1 and CDR2: DFQATT, SNEGSKA (reference sequence). The J segment lost 7 bases and the V segment lost 1 base, leaving 17 bases of the junction unmatched. CDR3 length: 19 residues. The CDR3 here is CSARVMPSGTSGGSMTQYF. CDR3 nucleotides: TGCAGTGCTAGAGTGATGCCCTCCGGGACTAGCGGGGGATCGATGACCCAGTACTTC.

The CDR3 protein is CAISESSLPYEQYF. For the CDR3, the DNA is TGTGCCATCAGTGAGTCTAGCCTACCCTACGAGCAGTACTTC. The chain joins TRBV10-3 to TRBJ2-7; D is undetermined. Trimming took 0 bases from V and 2 from J, leaving 8 bases between them. The V gene's germline CDR1 is ENHRY and CDR2 SYGVKD. The CDR3 runs 14 residues.

The rearrangement uses TRBV3-1 and TRBJ2-3, with a tentative D call TRBD2 (6 bases). V lost 0 bases to trimming and J lost 5 bases, with 18 bases between them. CDR1 is LGHDT and CDR2 is YNNKEL in the germline V gene (reference sequence). CDR3 size: 17 residues. This chain's CDR3 is CASSQEVNLGRGDTQYF. CDR3 nucleotides: TGTGCCAGCAGCCAAGAAGTTAACCTGGGGCGGGGAGATACGCAGTATTTT.